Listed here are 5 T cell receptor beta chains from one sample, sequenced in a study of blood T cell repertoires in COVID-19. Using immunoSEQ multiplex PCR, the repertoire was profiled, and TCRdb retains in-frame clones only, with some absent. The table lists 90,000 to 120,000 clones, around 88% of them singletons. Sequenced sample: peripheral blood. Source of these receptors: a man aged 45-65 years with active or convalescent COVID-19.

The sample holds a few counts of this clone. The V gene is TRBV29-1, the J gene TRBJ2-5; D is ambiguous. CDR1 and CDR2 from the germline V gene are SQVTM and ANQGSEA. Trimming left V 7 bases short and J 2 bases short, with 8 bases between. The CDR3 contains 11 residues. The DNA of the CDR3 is TGCAGCGAACTATCTCAAGAGACCCAGTACTTC. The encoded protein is CSELSQETQYF.

The CDR3 bases are TGCGCCAGCAGTGAGTTGTTGGAGGGCGCTGAAGCTTTCTTT. Its translation is CASSELLEGAEAFF. The V gene is TRBV10-1, the J gene TRBJ1-1; D unclear. V lost 1 base and J 6 bases, leaving 12 bases between the germline ends. Germline-derived CDR1 and CDR2 are WNHNN and SYGVQD (reference sequence). The CDR3 totals 14 residues.

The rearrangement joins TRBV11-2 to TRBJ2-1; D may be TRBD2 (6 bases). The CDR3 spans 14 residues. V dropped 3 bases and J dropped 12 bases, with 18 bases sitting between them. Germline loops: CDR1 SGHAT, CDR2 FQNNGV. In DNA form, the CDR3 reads TGTGCCAGCAGCTTGCCACTAGGAGGGGTTAGGCAGTTCTTC. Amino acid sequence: CASSLPLGGVRQFF.

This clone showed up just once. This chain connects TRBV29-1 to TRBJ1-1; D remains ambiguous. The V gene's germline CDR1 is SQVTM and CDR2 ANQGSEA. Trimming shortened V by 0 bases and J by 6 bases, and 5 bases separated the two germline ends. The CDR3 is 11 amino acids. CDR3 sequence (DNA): TGCAGCGTTGAAGATCCATCTGAAGCTTTCTTT. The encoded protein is CSVEDPSEAFF.

The CDR3: CASRRTSATPYEQYF. DNA for the CDR3: TGTGCCAGCAGACGGACTAGCGCTACCCCGTACGAGCAGTACTTC. V usage is TRBV28 and J usage is TRBJ2-7; 9 nucleotides match TRBD2. J was trimmed by 4 bases and V by 6 bases; bases with no gene match: 10. Germline V gene sequence: CDR1 MDHEN, CDR2 SYDVKM. This CDR3 contains 15 residues.